Sequencing of this TCR beta chain was carried out in a study of blood T cell repertoires in COVID-19. The CDR3 is 15 amino acids. V was clipped by 0 bases and J by 7 bases; unmatched bases: 6. Germline CDR1 reads MNHEY; CDR2 reads SMNVEV (reference sequence). Produced via immunoSEQ multiplex PCR; TCRdb's table is partial and in-frame only. This table has over 150,000 clones, roughly 90% appearing once. The origin of this receptor is a woman aged 50 to 65 who had recovered from COVID-19. The sequencing input was PBMCs or T cells enriched from blood (not recorded which). This chain links TRBV27 with TRBJ2-7; 10 bases are a match to TRBD2. The CDR3 spells CASSLSSGGLGEQYF. The CDR3 nucleotides are TGTGCCAGCAGTTTATCTAGCGGGGGGTTGGGGGAGCAGTACTTC.